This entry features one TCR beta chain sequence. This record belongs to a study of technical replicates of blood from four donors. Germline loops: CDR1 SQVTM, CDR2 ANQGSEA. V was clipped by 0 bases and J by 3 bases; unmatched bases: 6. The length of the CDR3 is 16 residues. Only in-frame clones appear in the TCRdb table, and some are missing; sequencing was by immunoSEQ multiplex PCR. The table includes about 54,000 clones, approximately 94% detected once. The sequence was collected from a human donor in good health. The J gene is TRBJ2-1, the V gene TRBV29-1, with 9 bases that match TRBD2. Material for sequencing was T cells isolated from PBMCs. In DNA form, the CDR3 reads TGCAGCGTTGAAGATTTAAGGCGGGGGGGCTACAATGAGCAGTTCTTC. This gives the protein CSVEDLRRGGYNEQFF.